Reported below is one T cell receptor beta chain. These data are taken from a study of blood T cell repertoires in COVID-19. Seattle cases were enrolled at active infection and followed longitudinally. Germline assignment: CDR1 LGHDT and CDR2 YNNKEL (reference sequence). The ends were cut back, 2 bases at V and 3 bases at J, with 14 bases in the middle. This CDR3 has 17 amino acids. Here immunoSEQ multiplex PCR was the method, and the copy in TCRdb shows in-frame clones only, minus some. The table lists about 160,000 clones, around 82% of them singletons. This TCR derives from a woman between 40 and 55 years old with COVID-19, enrolled during active disease. The rearrangement links TRBV3-1 (or the pseudogene TRBV3-2) to TRBJ1-6; maybe TRBD1 (6 bases). Sequences were obtained from peripheral blood. The chain's CDR3 is CASSQLAGTSYNSPLHF. The CDR3 nucleotides are TGTGCCAGCAGCCAACTCGCCGGGACAAGCTATAATTCACCCCTCCACTTT.